The sample holds a few counts of the clone carrying this TCR beta chain. This specimen comes from a study of T cells in localized non-small cell lung cancer. This CDR3 spans 18 amino acids. The ends were cut back, 2 bases at V and 1 base at J, with 17 bases in the middle. The germline CDR1 and CDR2 sequences are MGHRA and YSYEKL. Sequenced by immunoSEQ multiplex PCR; TCRdb stores in-frame clones only, minus some. The sample lists around 83,000 clones; around 80% were seen once. Sequenced here: PBMCs, sampled before any cancer treatment. The rearrangement uses TRBV4-1 and TRBJ1-4, with no clear D. The receptor was isolated from a man between 40 and 75 years old with stage II squamous cell lung carcinoma. The CDR3 nucleotides are TGCGCCAGCAGCCAATCCCCGGACCCGTCCGGAACTAATGAAAAACTGTTTTTT. As protein: CASSQSPDPSGTNEKLFF.